A selection of T cell receptor beta chains follows, all from one sample in a study of beta chain features in type 1 diabetes. Measured with immunoSEQ multiplex PCR; TCRdb has only the in-frame clones, and not every one. Here the sample spans tens of thousands of clones, roughly 70% being singletons. The sample taken for sequencing was stem cell memory CD4+ T cells from blood. The source is a woman aged 40 to 50 with type 1 diabetes. Each CDR3 is given with its conserved first and last residue. A D gene is named only where the DNA matches it firmly. Some rows have no size entry. The others give once, few or many, or a class for an expanded clone.

v_gene	len	j_gene	abundance	d_gene	CDR3aa	CDR3nt
TRBV7-2	13	TRBJ2-1	-	-	CASSLGPGNEQFF	TGTGCCAGCAGCTTAGGGCCGGGAAATGAGCAGTTCTTC
TRBV15	16	TRBJ2-3	-	TRBD2	CATSRRLAGDTDTQYF	TGTGCCACCAGCAGGCGACTAGCGGGAGACACAGATACGCAGTATTTT
TRBV28	15	TRBJ1-5	few	-	CASSSPAEGREPQHF	TGTGCCAGCAGTTCACCGGCAGAGGGGAGGGAGCCCCAGCATTTT
TRBV6-5	16	TRBJ2-1	-	-	CASSYSSSGSYNEQFF	TGTGCCAGCAGTTACTCATCAAGCGGTTCCTACAATGAGCAGTTCTTC
TRBV5-1	17	TRBJ2-1	-	TRBD2	CASSLSGRVSLYNEQFF	TGCGCCAGCAGCTTGAGTGGGAGGGTTTCTCTTTACAATGAGCAGTTCTTC
TRBV5-1	13	TRBJ1-1	-	-	CASSLDRDPEAFF	TGCGCCAGCAGCTTGGACAGGGACCCTGAAGCTTTCTTT
TRBV28	14	TRBJ2-5	-	-	CASSLDSARETQYF	TGTGCCAGCAGCTTAGACAGCGCGAGGGAGACCCAGTACTTC
TRBV5-1	14	TRBJ2-5	-	TRBD1	CASSMGQFQETQYF	TGCGCCAGCAGCATGGGACAGTTCCAAGAGACCCAGTACTTC
TRBV28	11	TRBJ2-7	-	-	CASRSGYEQYF	TGTGCCAGCAGGAGTGGCTACGAGCAGTACTTC
TRBV7-2	15	TRBJ2-3	once	TRBD2	CASSPSGSLADTQYF	TGTGCCAGCAGTCCTAGCGGTTCTCTAGCAGATACGCAGTATTTT
TRBV6-1	16	TRBJ2-7	-	-	CASSEAQGSVPYEQYF	TGTGCCAGCAGTGAAGCCCAGGGGAGCGTACCCTACGAGCAGTACTTC
TRBV7-3	18	TRBJ1-2	-	TRBD1	CASSPQGTGTGKNYGYTF	TGTGCCAGCAGCCCCCAAGGGACCGGGACAGGAAAGAACTATGGCTACACCTTC
TRBV5-6	14	TRBJ2-7	-	TRBD1	CASSGQGMGYEQYF	TGTGCCAGCAGCGGACAGGGGATGGGCTACGAGCAGTACTTC
TRBV13	15	TRBJ2-7	-	TRBD2	CASSLEAGDSYEQYF	TGTGCCAGCAGCTTAGAAGCGGGGGACTCCTACGAGCAGTACTTC
TRBV9	15	TRBJ2-2	few	TRBD1	CASSEDRGVTGELFF	TGTGCCAGCAGCGAAGACAGGGGTGTCACCGGGGAGCTGTTTTTT
TRBV7-9	15	TRBJ1-1	-	TRBD1	CASSLGLRTGAEAFF	TGTGCCAGCAGCTTAGGTCTCAGGACAGGGGCTGAAGCTTTCTTT
TRBV6-5	14	TRBJ1-2	-	TRBD1	CASSSLPTGGSPTF	TGTGCCAGCAGTTCCCTCCCTACAGGGGGCTCCCCCACCTTC
TRBV2	13	TRBJ1-1	-	-	CASGYRRELEAFF	TGTGCCAGCGGGTACCGACGGGAACTTGAAGCTTTCTTT
TRBV5-5	17	TRBJ2-6	few	-	CASSPGLARSGANVLTF	TGTGCCAGCAGCCCGGGACTGGCTCGCTCTGGGGCCAACGTCCTGACTTTC
TRBV4-3	13	TRBJ2-1	-	-	CASSQEVVDEQFF	TGCGCCAGCAGCCAAGAAGTAGTCGATGAGCAGTTCTTC
TRBV2	14	TRBJ2-5	few	TRBD1	CASSDIPGGETQYF	TGTGCCAGCAGTGATATTCCAGGGGGAGAGACCCAGTACTTC
TRBV20-1	11	TRBJ2-5	-	-	CSARDMETQYF	TGCAGTGCTAGAGACATGGAGACCCAGTACTTC
TRBV11-1	17	TRBJ1-1	few	TRBD1	CASSLAGAGTANTEAFF	TGTGCCAGCAGCTTAGCGGGAGCCGGGACAGCGAACACTGAAGCTTTCTTT
TRBV5-4	16	TRBJ2-3	-	-	CASSLRKGGLGDTQYF	TGTGCCAGCAGCTTAAGAAAGGGCGGACTCGGAGATACGCAGTATTTT
TRBV7-3	13	TRBJ1-1	-	-	CASSSGVDTEAFF	TGTGCCAGCAGCTCCGGTGTAGACACTGAAGCTTTCTTT
TRBV19	12	TRBJ2-2	few	-	CACNNGPGELFF	TGTGCCTGTAACAATGGTCCCGGGGAGCTGTTTTTT
TRBV11-3	18	TRBJ2-2	-	-	CASSLGSGGPANTGELFF	TGTGCCAGCAGCTTAGGGTCGGGGGGCCCGGCGAACACCGGGGAGCTGTTTTTT
TRBV28	15	TRBJ1-3	few	TRBD1	CASSSGQGRGNTIYF	TGTGCCAGCAGTTCCGGACAGGGAAGAGGAAACACCATATATTTT
TRBV5-4	16	TRBJ2-3	-	TRBD2	CASSLGGLAGSDTQYF	TGTGCCAGCAGCTTGGGGGGACTAGCGGGGTCAGATACGCAGTATTTT
TRBV7-9	11	TRBJ2-1	-	-	CASSFTSEQFF	TGTGCCAGCAGCTTTACCAGTGAGCAGTTCTTC
TRBV7-9	14	TRBJ2-5	few	TRBD1	CASSLKDRAGTQYF	TGTGCCAGCAGCTTAAAGGACAGGGCGGGGACCCAGTACTTC
TRBV4-2	12	TRBJ2-1	-	-	CASSLVNGEQFF	TGTGCCAGCAGCTTAGTAAACGGTGAGCAGTTCTTC
TRBV13	15	TRBJ1-2	-	TRBD1	CASSSYRGFNYGYTF	TGTGCCAGCAGCTCTTACAGGGGTTTTAACTATGGCTACACCTTC
TRBV2	16	TRBJ1-3	-	TRBD1	CASSESPDRDGNTIYF	TGTGCCAGCAGTGAATCCCCCGACAGGGATGGAAACACCATATATTTT